A single count supports the clone carrying this TCR beta chain. These data belong to a study of radiotherapy plus CTLA-4 blockade in lung cancer. Profiled with immunoSEQ multiplex PCR; TCRdb holds only in-frame clones, not every one. Of 55,000 to 65,000 clones in the sample, 77% were seen once. Between the trimmed V and J ends, which lost 2 bases and 3 bases, there was a span of 10 bases. The CDR3 runs 14 residues. The germline CDR1 and CDR2 sequences are SGHAT and FQDESV (reference sequence). This TCR was sampled from a human donor with non-small cell lung cancer who had a partial response to radiotherapy plus ipilimumab. The rearrangement uses TRBV11-1 and TRBJ1-2, with D tentatively TRBD1 (5 bases). Sequenced material: peripheral blood, taken from a patient treated with radiotherapy plus ipilimumab. The CDR3 region is CASSLSDTHYGYTF. The CDR3 coding sequence is TGTGCCAGCAGCTTATCGGACACCCACTATGGCTACACCTTC.